These 11 T cell receptor beta chains were all obtained from the same sample, sequenced in a study of CD8 T cells in Susac syndrome. The RNA, 0.5 to 1 ug, was put through reverse transcription using random hexamers. TCRdb re-called the immunoSEQ multiplex PCR reads with MiXCR, one entry per CDR3 protein. Of roughly 200,000 distinct CDR3 sequences in the sample, approximately 96% are singletons; the top ten hold more than 0.09%. The sequencing sample was made of CD4+ T cells from PBMCs. Every receptor here comes from a human donor with multiple sclerosis.

The chain recombines TRBV20-1 with TRBJ1-1; D is uncertain. Between the trimmed V and J ends, which lost 2 bases and 6 bases, there was a span of 7 bases. The germline V gene encodes CDR1 DFQATT and CDR2 SNEGSKA (reference sequence). The CDR3 sequence is 11 residues long. This chain's CDR3 is CSARRAAEAFF. CDR3 nucleotides: TGCAGTGCTAGACGCGCCGCTGAAGCTTTCTTT.

The sample holds one count of this clonotype. V gene TRBV7-9 combines with J gene TRBJ1-1; D ambiguous. The length of the CDR3 is 15 residues. Looked up from germline, CDR1 is SEHNR and CDR2 is FQNEAQ (reference sequence). Trimming left V 1 base short and J 1 base short, with 10 bases between. The DNA of the CDR3 is TGTGCCAGCAGCTTAGGTAGTACACAGAACACTGAAGCTTTCTTT. It specifies CASSLGSTQNTEAFF.

The genes are TRBV4-2 and TRBJ1-5; 7 nucleotides line up with TRBD1. There are 16 residues in the CDR3. CDR1 and CDR2 (germline): LGHNA, YNFKEQ. With V trimmed by 4 bases and J by 6 bases, 12 bases remained unmatched. CDR3 amino acids: CASSPEGQMSFQPQHF. CDR3 sequence (DNA): TGTGCCAGCAGCCCGGAGGGACAGATGAGTTTTCAGCCCCAGCATTTT.

The sample holds one count of this clonotype. This sequence joins TRBV29-1 and TRBJ2-5, with 10 bases fitting TRBD2. CDR3 length equals 15 residues. V lost 6 bases and J lost 3; bases outside the gene matches: 10. Germline-derived CDR1 and CDR2 are SQVTM and ANQGSEA. Here the CDR3 reads CSVRPRTSGKETQYF. DNA of the CDR3: TGCAGCGTGCGGCCCCGGACTAGCGGAAAAGAGACCCAGTACTTC.

This chain uses TRBV30 with TRBJ2-7, with 10 positions matching TRBD1. The V gene end was trimmed by 0 bases and the J gene end by 7 bases; junction bases not matched to a gene: 9. Germline CDR1 is GTSNPN and CDR2 is SVGIG (reference sequence). CDR3 size: 15 residues. In nucleotides, the CDR3 is TGTGCCTGGAGTGTAAAGGACAGGGGGTCGGGGGAGCAGTACTTC. Translated, it gives CAWSVKDRGSGEQYF.

V is TRBV4-2 and J is TRBJ1-2, with D possibly TRBD1 on 5 matching bases. CDR3 length: 16 amino acids. CDR1 LGHNA and CDR2 YNFKEQ come from the germline V gene. V lost 0 bases and J lost 2, with 13 bases in between. Here the CDR3 reads CASSQDGGGINYGYTF. CDR3 DNA sequence: TGTGCCAGCAGCCAAGATGGGGGAGGAATAAACTATGGCTACACCTTC.

The chain carries TRBV3-1 and TRBJ1-1; D not certain. V was pared by 1 base and J by 8 bases, with 14 bases between. Germline V lookup: CDR1 LGHDT, CDR2 YNNKEL (reference sequence). The CDR3 is made up of 14 amino acids. This CDR3 reads CASSQVGTGTEAFF. CDR3 nucleotides: TGTGCCAGCAGCCAAGTCGGAACGGGCACAGAAGCTTTCTTT. The full variable domain, in which reference TRBV3-1 and TRBJ1-1 provide the parts outside the CDR3, is DTAVSQTPKYLVTQMGNDKSIKCEQNLGHDTMYWYKQDSKKFLKIMFSYNNKELIINETVPNRFSPKSPDKAHLNLHINSLELGDSAVYFCASSQVGTGTEAFFGQGTRLTVV.

The V call is TRBV9, the J call TRBJ2-1, with D perhaps being TRBD1 or TRBD2 (6 bases each). The ends were cut back, 1 base at V and 4 bases at J, with 12 bases in the middle. This CDR3 spans 15 amino acids. The germline V gene has CDR1 SGDLS and CDR2 YYNGEE. The CDR3 DNA reads TGTGCCAGCAGCGTATTTGGGGGGCCTTACAATGAGCAGTTCTTC. It encodes CASSVFGGPYNEQFF.

This chain connects TRBV19 to TRBJ1-1, with no clear D. The CDR3 has 13 amino acids. The V and J ends lost 2 bases and 5 bases respectively, with 9 bases between them. Germline CDR1 is LNHDA and CDR2 is SQIVND (reference sequence). The CDR3 is CASSIRPGTEAFF. The CDR3 bases are TGTGCCAGTAGTATAAGGCCGGGGACTGAAGCTTTCTTT.

This chain uses TRBV29-1 with TRBJ1-4; 9 bases fit TRBD1. The V gene end was trimmed by 6 bases and the J gene end by 7 bases; junction bases not matched to a gene: 12. This CDR3 has 15 amino acids. The germline CDR1 and CDR2 sequences are SQVTM and ANQGSEA. The CDR3 loop reads CSVATGGAWVEKLFF. The CDR3 coding sequence is TGCAGCGTAGCAACAGGGGGCGCGTGGGTTGAAAAACTGTTTTTT.

The chain couples TRBV12-3 or TRBV12-4 to TRBJ2-2; 9 bases fit TRBD1. This CDR3 has 13 residues. Trimming at V came to 8 bases and at J to 4 bases, leaving 2 bases not matched to a gene. The CDR3 region is CASGDRATGELFF. The CDR3 region has the DNA TGTGCCAGCGGGGACAGGGCCACCGGGGAGCTGTTTTTT.